This T cell receptor beta chain was sequenced during a study of blood T cell repertoires in COVID-19. CDR3 length equals 16 residues. V was pared by 1 base and J by 0 bases, with 11 bases between. Per the germline V gene, CDR1 is SGHVS and CDR2 is FQNEAQ. Sequenced by immunoSEQ multiplex PCR; TCRdb stores in-frame clones only, minus some. The table lists more than 150,000 clones, 90% of them singletons. This TCR came from a man aged 50 to 59 with acute or convalescent COVID-19. Sequencing input: peripheral blood. The genes are TRBV7-8 and TRBJ2-3, with a weak D call TRBD1 (6 bases). CDR3 region: CASSLGQGRSTDTQYF. The CDR3 coding sequence is TGTGCCAGCAGCTTAGGTCAGGGGAGAAGCACAGATACGCAGTATTTT.